The 8 T cell receptor beta chains given below trace back to one sample, sequenced in a study of blood T cells in healthy people across ages. A sample-barcoded 5' primer and a J-beta primer mix were used in a second PCR of roughly 7 to 11 cycles. TCRdb recomputed calls from the 5' RACE reads with MiXCR, one row per CDR3 protein. The sample has about a million distinct CDR3 sequences, more than 30% seen once. The sample was blood. The source is a man aged 18 to 30 in good health.

J is TRBJ2-3 and V is TRBV9; D is unclear. V lost 0 bases and J 2 bases, leaving 13 bases between the germline ends. The CDR3 sequence is 16 residues long. Germline V gene sequence: CDR1 SGDLS, CDR2 YYNGEE. The CDR3 protein is CASSVGMWGVTDTQYF. CDR3 DNA sequence: TGTGCCAGCAGCGTAGGAATGTGGGGTGTCACAGATACGCAGTATTTT.

There are a few counts of this clonotype. The DNA of the CDR3 is TGTGCCAGCAGTTACGGTTGGGGGCTTGGGAAGAGCAATCAGCCCCAGCATTTT. It encodes CASSYGWGLGKSNQPQHF. J is TRBJ1-5 and V is TRBV6-2 or TRBV6-3; maybe TRBD1 (6 bases). Trimming stripped 2 bases from V and 1 base from J, with 18 bases between. CDR1 is MNHEY, CDR2 SVGEGT, per germline. The CDR3 length is 18 residues.

This clonotype was detected a few times. The rearrangement joins TRBV7-2 to TRBJ2-7; TRBD1 matches 8 bases. The CDR3 extends over 15 amino acids. Per the germline V gene, CDR1 is SGHTA and CDR2 is FQGNSA. V lost 5 bases to trimming and J lost 3 bases; unmatched junction nucleotides: 9. For the CDR3, the DNA is TGTGCCAGCAGCGAACCCGGGACAGGTTTCTACGAGCAGTACTTC. Amino acid sequence: CASSEPGTGFYEQYF.

This clonotype was seen many times. V and J are TRBV15 and TRBJ2-3, with D perhaps matching TRBD1 (5 bases). Germline V gene lookup returns CDR1 LNHNV and CDR2 YYDKDF (reference sequence). V lost 6 bases, J lost 4 bases, and 14 bases lay in between. CDR3 length equals 14 residues. CDR3 coding DNA: TGTGCCACCAGGAGAATGACAGAACCAGATACGCAGTATTTT. Translating gives CATRRMTEPDTQYF.

This rearrangement joins TRBV5-1 to TRBJ2-2; tentative D call: TRBD2 (5 bases). This CDR3 comprises 14 residues. Trimming took 0 bases from V and 7 from J, leaving 10 bases between them. Looked up from germline, CDR1 is SGHRS and CDR2 is YFSETQ. The chain's CDR3 is CASSLGEGDGELFF. The CDR3 nucleotides read TGCGCCAGCAGCTTGGGAGAGGGCGACGGGGAGCTGTTTTTT.

This clonotype turned up a few times. V usage is TRBV5-1 and J usage is TRBJ2-1, with TRBD1 matching over 10 bases. The CDR3 has 15 amino acids. Germline CDR1 is SGHRS and CDR2 is YFSETQ. V was pared by 1 base and J by 7 bases, with 5 bases of the junction left unmatched. The CDR3 reads CASSLRDRGSNEQFF. The CDR3 DNA reads as TGCGCCAGCAGCTTGAGGGACAGGGGTTCGAATGAGCAGTTCTTC. Combining the CDR3 with reference TRBV5-1 and TRBJ2-1 gives the whole variable domain KAGVTQTPRYLIKTRGQQVTLSCSPISGHRSVSWYQQTPGQGLQFLFEYFSETQRNKGNFPGRFSGRQFSNSRSEMNVSTLELGDSALYLCASSLRDRGSNEQFFGPGTRLTVL.

This clonotype was observed a few times. This chain connects TRBV28 to TRBJ2-1; the D call may be TRBD1 or TRBD2 (5 bases each). Germline V gene sequence: CDR1 MDHEN, CDR2 SYDVKM. V lost 8 bases to trimming and J lost 7 bases, with 21 bases between them. The CDR3 is 15 amino acids. This CDR3 is CASHMSGPHTNEQFF. The CDR3 nucleotides read TGTGCCAGCCACATGTCGGGACCTCACACTAATGAGCAGTTCTTC.

The rearrangement links TRBV28 to TRBJ2-1; D call uncertain. Per the germline V gene, CDR1 is MDHEN and CDR2 is SYDVKM. This CDR3 is 14 amino acids long. V was cut by 8 bases and J by 0 bases, with 11 bases left in between. This CDR3 reads CASRFASSYNEQFF. The DNA for the CDR3 is TGTGCCAGCCGATTTGCGAGCTCCTACAATGAGCAGTTCTTC.